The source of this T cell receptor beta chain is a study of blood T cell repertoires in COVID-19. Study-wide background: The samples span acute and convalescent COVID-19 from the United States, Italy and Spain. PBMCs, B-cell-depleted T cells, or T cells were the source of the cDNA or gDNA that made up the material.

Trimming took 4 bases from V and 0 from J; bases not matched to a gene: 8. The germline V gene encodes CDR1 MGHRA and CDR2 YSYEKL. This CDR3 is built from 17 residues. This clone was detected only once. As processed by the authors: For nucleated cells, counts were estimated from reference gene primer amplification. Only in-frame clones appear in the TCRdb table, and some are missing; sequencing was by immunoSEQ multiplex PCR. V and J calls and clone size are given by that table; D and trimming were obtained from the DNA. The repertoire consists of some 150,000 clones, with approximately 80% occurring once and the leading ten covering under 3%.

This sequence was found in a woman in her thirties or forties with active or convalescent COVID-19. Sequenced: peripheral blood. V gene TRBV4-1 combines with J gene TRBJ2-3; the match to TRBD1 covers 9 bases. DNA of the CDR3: TGCGCCAGCAGCCTTCCCGCCGGGACAGGGAGCACAGATACGCAGTATTTT. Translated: CASSLPAGTGSTDTQYF.